The next 14 T cell receptor beta chains were all read from a single sample in a study of TIL therapy for anti-PD-1-resistant metastatic lung cancer. The libraries were made with immunoSEQ v3. Assay used: immunoSEQ multiplex PCR; TCRdb lists only in-frame clones, some missing. The sample lists some 45,000 clones, 80% to 90% seen once, with about 5% in the top ten. Time point: pre-treatment sample, taken before nivolumab and TIL therapy. Material: blood, obtained at baseline. The source is a person aged 25-85 years with non-small cell lung cancer.

The chain employs TRBV29-1 and TRBJ1-1; D unresolved. V lost 3 bases to trimming and J lost 1 base, with 9 bases between them. Germline V gives CDR1 SQVTM, CDR2 ANQGSEA. The CDR3 has 13 amino acids. The DNA for the CDR3 is TGCAGCGTTGATGCTGACGGGAACACTGAAGCTTTCTTT. This sequence encodes CSVDADGNTEAFF.

This clone was seen a few times. The chain uses TRBV5-1 and TRBJ1-5; D is possibly TRBD1 (5 bases). The CDR3 runs to 14 residues. Germline V CDR1 and CDR2: SGHRS, YFSETQ. Trimming took off 0 bases at V and 3 bases at J, with 7 bases between the two ends. CDR3 in amino acids: CASSLEGPNQPQHF. CDR3 bases: TGCGCCAGCAGCTTGGAGGGGCCCAATCAGCCCCAGCATTTT.

This chain connects TRBV24-1 to TRBJ2-6; TRBD1 agrees at 9 bases. The germline V gene encodes CDR1 KGHDR and CDR2 SFDVKD. Germline trimming cut 3 bases from V and 4 bases from J; bases unmatched to any gene: 18. This CDR3 is 21 amino acids long. This chain's CDR3 is CATSDPITGTGRGHGANVLTF. The DNA of the CDR3 is TGTGCCACCAGTGATCCCATCACCGGGACAGGGAGGGGTCACGGGGCCAACGTCCTGACTTTC.

This chain joins TRBV7-9 and TRBJ2-5; 8 nucleotides align to TRBD2. Germline CDR1 SEHNR, CDR2 FQNEAQ (reference sequence). After removal of 5 bases from V and 5 bases from J, the junction contained 10 bases not matched to a gene. The CDR3 runs 15 residues. The CDR3 sequence is CASSPKRGRVETQYF. In nucleotides, the CDR3 is TGTGCCAGCAGCCCCAAGCGGGGGCGGGTGGAGACCCAGTACTTC.

The chain employs TRBV6-6 and TRBJ2-3; D is undetermined. The CDR3 has 12 residues. Trimming left V 5 bases short and J 8 bases short, with 11 bases between. The V gene's germline CDR1 is MNHNY and CDR2 SVGAGI (reference sequence). CDR3 in DNA: TGTGCCAGCAGTGCACCACTGGGTACGCAGTATTTT. It yields the protein CASSAPLGTQYF.

The V gene is TRBV15, the J gene TRBJ1-6; 7 nucleotides align to TRBD1. Germline values: CDR1 LNHNV, CDR2 YYDKDF (reference sequence). The CDR3 sequence is 15 residues long. Trimming took 5 bases from V and 10 from J; bases not matched to a gene: 11. CDR3 sequence: CATSALRQGWSPLHF. CDR3 in DNA: TGTGCCACCAGCGCGTTAAGACAGGGTTGGTCACCCCTCCACTTT.

J is TRBJ2-1 and V is TRBV19; D may match TRBD1 or TRBD2 (6 bases each). The CDR3 totals 16 residues. CDR1 is LNHDA, CDR2 SQIVND, per germline (reference sequence). Trimming left V 3 bases short and J 3 bases short, with 15 bases between. This CDR3 reads CASSMLGGFNYNEQFF. The CDR3 DNA sequence: TGTGCCAGTAGTATGTTGGGGGGCTTCAACTACAATGAGCAGTTCTTC. Full variable domain (remainder filled in from reference TRBV19 and TRBJ2-1): DGGITQSPKYLFRKEGQNVTLSCEQNLNHDAMYWYRQDPGQGLRLIYYSQIVNDFQKGDIAEGYSVSREKKESFPLTVTSAQKNPTAFYLCASSMLGGFNYNEQFFGPGTRLTVL.

The chain combines TRBV30 with TRBJ1-1, with unresolved D. With 0 bases removed from V and 3 bases from J, the gap between germline ends came to 11 bases. Per the germline V gene, CDR1 is GTSNPN and CDR2 is SVGIG (reference sequence). The CDR3 is 14 residues long. The CDR3 loop reads CAWSVRFGDTEAFF. The CDR3 nucleotides are TGTGCCTGGAGTGTAAGGTTCGGGGACACTGAAGCTTTCTTT. Full variable domain (rest looked up from reference TRBV30 and TRBJ1-1): SQTIHQWPATLVQPVGSPLSLECTVEGTSNPNLYWYRQAAGRGLQLLFYSVGIGQISSEVPQNLSASRPQDRQFILSSKKLLLSDSGFYLCAWSVRFGDTEAFFGQGTRLTVV.

This clone appeared a single time. The gene calls are TRBV11-2 and TRBJ1-6; D is possibly TRBD1 (5 bases). The CDR3 spans 18 residues. Trimming left V 1 base short and J 9 bases short, with 22 bases between. CDR1 and CDR2 (germline): SGHAT, FQNNGV. The CDR3 region has the DNA TGTGCCAGCAGCTTAGGCATAAACCTCAGGGCTGGGGGTTCACCCCTCCACTTT. This codes for CASSLGINLRAGGSPLHF.

V and J are TRBV19 and TRBJ2-6; D call uncertain. V was clipped by 7 bases and J by 5 bases, with 12 bases between them. Germline CDR1 reads LNHDA; CDR2 reads SQIVND (reference sequence). This CDR3 has 14 residues. The CDR3 DNA sequence: TGTGCCAGTACCTCGATGGGGAGGGCCAACGTCCTGACTTTC. Its protein is CASTSMGRANVLTF.

V usage is TRBV4-2 and J usage is TRBJ2-3; 9 positions agree with TRBD2. V lost 3 bases and J lost 1; bases outside the gene matches: 5. CDR3 length: 16 amino acids. CDR1 is LGHNA and CDR2 is YNFKEQ in the germline V gene. CDR3 sequence reads: CASSQNPSGGTDTQYF. DNA for the CDR3: TGTGCCAGCAGCCAGAATCCTAGCGGGGGCACAGATACGCAGTATTTT.

The rearrangement links TRBV12-3 or TRBV12-4 to TRBJ1-4, with D perhaps TRBD1 (6 bases). V was cut by 10 bases and J by 6 bases, with 15 bases left in between. The CDR3 contains 13 residues. The CDR3 protein is CATGGREYEKLFF. CDR3 bases: TGTGCCACCGGGGGCAGGGAGTATGAAAAACTGTTTTTT.

The chain uses TRBV5-6 and TRBJ1-1; D is perhaps TRBD1 (5 bases). The V end lost 4 bases, the J end lost 5 bases, and 21 bases lay between the germline ends. This CDR3 is built from 16 residues. The V gene's germline CDR1 is SGHDT and CDR2 YYEEEE. CDR3 sequence reads: CASSLRTRRTGTEAFF. In DNA form, the CDR3 reads TGTGCCAGCAGCCTACGGACACGCCGGACGGGGACTGAAGCTTTCTTT.

The chain carries TRBV4-3 and TRBJ2-7, with a weak D call TRBD1 (5 bases). The CDR3 has 15 residues. The V gene lost 4 bases and the J gene lost 4 bases, with 17 bases spanning the gap. Germline V gives CDR1 LGHNA, CDR2 YSLEER. CDR3 nucleotide sequence: TGCGCCAGCAGCCTCGACAGCTCTAATATATACGAGCAGTACTTC. Protein: CASSLDSSNIYEQYF.